One sample yielded the 18 T cell receptor beta chains listed below, sequenced in a study of blood T cell repertoires in COVID-19. TCRdb's copy holds only in-frame clones and misses some; the assay was immunoSEQ multiplex PCR. The table shows 55,000 to 80,000 clones, with more than 75% occurring only once. The sample consisted of peripheral blood. The receptor source for this set is a human donor in a cohort sampled during active COVID-19.

The J gene is TRBJ2-3, the V gene TRBV14, with D tentatively TRBD2 (6 bases). The CDR3 has 14 amino acids. The germline V gene encodes CDR1 SGHDN and CDR2 FVKESK. Trimming pared 4 bases from V and 1 base from J, leaving 9 bases between. Here the CDR3 reads CASSPTGGTDTQYF. The CDR3 nucleotides read TGTGCCAGCAGCCCCACGGGGGGCACAGATACGCAGTATTTT.

This chain connects TRBV10-1 to TRBJ2-1, with no clear D. Germline V gene lookup returns CDR1 WNHNN and CDR2 SYGVQD (reference sequence). Trimming cost V 3 bases and J 8 bases, with 11 bases left between them. The CDR3 spans 13 residues. The CDR3 bases are TGCGCCAGCAGTGACAGCAGAAGCGATGAGCAGTTCTTC. Translation: CASSDSRSDEQFF.

This clone was found once. The chain carries TRBV11-2 and TRBJ2-7; 8 positions match TRBD1. Germline CDR1 SGHAT, CDR2 FQNNGV. This CDR3 has 15 residues. V dropped 2 bases and J dropped 7; count of bases not matched to a gene: 10. The CDR3 spells CASSLRFQGAHEQYV. In DNA form, the CDR3 reads TGTGCCAGCAGCTTAAGATTCCAGGGGGCGCATGAGCAGTACGTC.

The sample holds many counts of this clone. This chain links TRBV10-1 with TRBJ1-1, with a tentative D call TRBD1 (6 bases). Germline CDR1 and CDR2: WNHNN and SYGVQD (reference sequence). There are 12 residues in the CDR3. The V end lost 6 bases, the J end lost 6 bases, and 11 bases lay between the germline ends. The CDR3 DNA reads TGCGCCAGCAGCAGGGGATCTGCTGAAGCTTTCTTT. Protein: CASSRGSAEAFF.

This clone was observed once. The chain combines TRBV11-3 with TRBJ2-1; D is unclear. Germline-derived CDR1 and CDR2 are SGHNT and YENEEA. This CDR3 region has 14 residues. Trimming took 1 base from V and 8 from J, leaving 12 bases between them. The CDR3 loop reads CASSLVSASHEQFF. CDR3 nucleotide sequence: TGTGCCAGCAGCTTAGTTTCCGCGAGCCATGAGCAGTTCTTC. The full variable domain, in which reference TRBV11-3 and TRBJ2-1 provide the parts outside the CDR3, is EAGVVQSPRYKIIEKKQPVAFWCNPISGHNTLYWYLQNLGQGPELLIRYENEEAVDDSQLPKDRFSAERLKGVDSTLKIQPAELGDSAVYLCASSLVSASHEQFFGPGTRLTVL.

V is TRBV6-1 and J is TRBJ1-2, with 8 bases lining up with TRBD1. The CDR3 length is 13 residues. J lost 7 bases, V lost 3 bases, and 4 bases had no gene match. Per the germline V gene, CDR1 is MNHNS and CDR2 is SASEGT. The CDR3 nucleotides are TGTGCCAGCAGTGACAGGGGGCTTCTTGGCTACACCTTC. Translating gives CASSDRGLLGYTF.

CDR3 nucleotide sequence: TGTGCCAGCAGCCGGGACAGGGGGCCTGGAAACACCATATATTTT. This encodes CASSRDRGPGNTIYF. The chain has TRBV11-3 and TRBJ1-3; 12 positions agree with TRBD1. This CDR3 spans 15 amino acids. Germline-derived CDR1 and CDR2 are SGHNT and YENEEA. The ends lost 5 bases at V and 2 bases at J; junction bases unmatched: 1.

The gene calls are TRBV11-2 and TRBJ1-2, with a weak D call TRBD1 (6 bases). Germline V lookup: CDR1 SGHAT, CDR2 FQNNGV. V gave up 5 bases and J gave up 2 bases, with 9 bases separating them. There are 13 residues in the CDR3. CDR3 sequence reads: CASSVDRNYGYTF. The CDR3 DNA sequence: TGTGCCAGCAGCGTGGACAGAAACTATGGCTACACCTTC. Variable domain in full (rest from reference TRBV11-2 and TRBJ1-2): EAGVAQSPRYKIIEKRQSVAFWCNPISGHATLYWYQQILGQGPKLLIQFQNNGVVDDSQLPKDRFSAERLKGVDSTLKIQPAKLEDSAVYLCASSVDRNYGYTFGSGTRLTVV.

The chain has TRBV30 and TRBJ2-1, with 10 positions matching TRBD2. Germline assignment: CDR1 GTSNPN and CDR2 SVGIG (reference sequence). The CDR3 length is 13 residues. V trimming: 0 bases; J trimming: 8 bases; junction bases outside the gene matches: 1. CDR3 protein: CAWSVTSGYEQFF. The CDR3 coding sequence is TGTGCCTGGAGTGTGACTAGCGGGTATGAGCAGTTCTTC.

This sequence joins TRBV3-1 (or the pseudogene TRBV3-2) and TRBJ2-3; 9 nucleotides match TRBD1. The CDR3 extends over 20 amino acids. Trimming cost V 0 bases and J 6 bases; bases outside gene matches: 19. Per germline, CDR1 LGHDT and CDR2 YNNKEL (reference sequence). The CDR3 DNA reads as TGTGCCAGCAGCCAAGAAGCGTATGGAGGGACAGGGTATAAGAGGGATACGCAGTATTTT. This translates into CASSQEAYGGTGYKRDTQYF.

The J gene is TRBJ1-1, the V gene TRBV7-9; D remains ambiguous. Trimming took 3 bases from V and 3 from J, leaving 8 bases between them. CDR3 size: 13 residues. Germline V gives CDR1 SEHNR, CDR2 FQNEAQ (reference sequence). Written as DNA, the CDR3 is TGTGCCAGCAGCTTTTACACAGACACTGAAGCTTTCTTT. This codes for CASSFYTDTEAFF.

This sequence joins TRBV15 and TRBJ1-2; TRBD1 agrees at 8 bases. Looked up from germline, CDR1 is LNHNV and CDR2 is YYDKDF (reference sequence). The CDR3 spans 15 residues. Trimming took 5 bases from V and 2 from J; bases not matched to a gene: 7. This CDR3 is CATSGPRTGNYGYTF. The CDR3 bases are TGTGCCACCAGCGGCCCCCGGACAGGGAACTATGGCTACACCTTC.

V gene TRBV2 combines with J gene TRBJ2-2; unclear D gene. Trimming cost V 5 bases and J 8 bases, with 12 bases left between them. The CDR3 is 13 residues long. Germline V gene data show CDR1 as SNHLY and CDR2 as FYNNEI. This chain's CDR3 is CASSNARRGELFF. CDR3 coding DNA: TGTGCCAGCAGTAATGCCCGTCGGGGGGAGCTGTTTTTT.

This chain joins TRBV19 and TRBJ1-5; D is uncertain. Trimming took off 7 bases at V and 6 bases at J, with 22 bases between the two ends. This CDR3 has 16 residues. The germline gives CDR1 LNHDA, CDR2 SQIVND (reference sequence). CDR3 coding DNA: TGTGCCAGTAAAAGTATTGGGAGTTCGGGGAGTCAGCCCCAGCATTTT. It yields the protein CASKSIGSSGSQPQHF.

This chain uses TRBV24-1 with TRBJ2-5; no firm D call. Germline V lookup: CDR1 KGHDR, CDR2 SFDVKD. This CDR3 region has 15 residues. V was cut by 4 bases and J by 1 base, with 12 bases left in between. This CDR3 reads CATSDSQRPQETQYF. The DNA for the CDR3 is TGTGCCACCAGTGACTCACAGAGACCCCAAGAGACCCAGTACTTC.

This rearrangement joins TRBV7-9 to TRBJ2-7; D is possibly TRBD1 (6 bases). The CDR3 is 12 residues long. Trimming removed 4 bases at V and 6 bases at J, with 10 bases between. CDR1 is SEHNR and CDR2 is FQNEAQ in the germline V gene (reference sequence). The DNA for the CDR3 is TGTGCCAGCAGCTCCCAGGGGTTCGAGCAGTACTTC. Protein product: CASSSQGFEQYF.

The count of this clone is one. V is TRBV30 and J is TRBJ1-6, with 7 positions matching TRBD1. The CDR3 extends over 13 amino acids. The germline V gene encodes CDR1 GTSNPN and CDR2 SVGIG (reference sequence). Trimming cost V 5 bases and J 8 bases; bases outside gene matches: 6. For the CDR3, the DNA is TGTGCCTGGGTTGACAGGGCGGATTCACCCCTCCACTTT. This codes for CAWVDRADSPLHF.

This chain connects TRBV2 to TRBJ1-2; unclear D gene. The germline V gene has CDR1 SNHLY and CDR2 FYNNEI. V lost 1 base, J lost 5 bases, and 11 bases lay in between. This CDR3 region has 14 residues. CDR3 protein: CASSEGTTVYGYTF. The CDR3 nucleotides read TGTGCCAGCAGTGAAGGTACAACAGTATATGGCTACACCTTC.